A selection of T cell receptor beta chains follows, all from one sample in a study of blood T cell repertoires in COVID-19. The table came from immunoSEQ multiplex PCR; TCRdb's copy has only in-frame clones and leaves some out. The repertoire consists of 25,000 to 30,000 clones, with about 90% occurring once and the leading ten covering approximately 2.5%. Material for sequencing was peripheral blood. The receptor source for this set is a man aged 45-60 years with active COVID-19. The CDR3 runs from the conserved cysteine through the conserved F or W. A D gene is named only where the DNA matches it firmly. Expanded clones get a size class; other rows say once, few or many, or leave the size out.

v_gene	d_gene	abundance	j_gene	CDR3aa	CDR3nt
TRBV6-5	TRBD1	-	TRBJ2-7	CASRGDRAYEQYF	TGTGCCAGCAGAGGGGACAGGGCCTACGAGCAGTACTTC
TRBV5-1	-	once	TRBJ2-1	CASSWGPTNEQFF	TGCGCCAGCAGCTGGGGGCCCACGAATGAGCAGTTCTTC
TRBV19	-	-	TRBJ2-3	CASSTRESIRTDTQYF	TGTGCCAGTAGTACCCGCGAATCGATCCGCACAGATACGCAGTATTTT
TRBV6-5	-	-	TRBJ2-3	CASRQGPADTQYF	TGTGCCAGCAGACAGGGACCGGCAGATACGCAGTATTTT
TRBV2	TRBD2	-	TRBJ2-1	CASSEVAGGSYNEQFF	TGTGCCAGCAGTGAAGTGGCGGGGGGATCCTACAATGAGCAGTTCTTC
TRBV6-5	-	once	TRBJ1-2	CASSFRQPLLYGYTF	TGTGCCAGCAGTTTCCGACAGCCTTTGTTATATGGCTACACCTTC
TRBV3-1/TRBV3-2	-	-	TRBJ1-2	CASSQEEGLGYTF	TGTGCCAGCAGCCAAGAGGAGGGGCTTGGCTACACCTTC
TRBV5-1	-	-	TRBJ2-1	CASSLQSGYNEQFF	TGCGCCAGCAGCTTACAGTCTGGCTACAATGAGCAGTTCTTC
TRBV7-3	TRBD1	-	TRBJ1-2	CASSSGQGYGYTF	TGTGCCAGCAGCTCCGGACAGGGCTATGGCTACACCTTC
TRBV19	-	-	TRBJ1-3	CASTTGGFSGNTIYF	TGTGCCAGTACCACGGGGGGCTTCTCTGGAAACACCATATATTTT
TRBV29-1	-	-	TRBJ2-3	CSLEGRVPDTQYF	TGCAGCCTTGAGGGCAGGGTTCCAGATACGCAGTATTTT
TRBV7-9	-	-	TRBJ1-4	CASSPQGYATNEKLFF	TGTGCCAGCAGCCCACAGGGTTATGCAACTAATGAAAAACTGTTTTTT
TRBV18	TRBD1	-	TRBJ2-1	CASSPLDRVYNEQFF	TGTGCCAGCTCACCGCTGGACAGGGTTTACAATGAGCAGTTCTTC
TRBV5-8	TRBD1	-	TRBJ1-6	CASSARTGVSPLHF	TGTGCCAGCAGCGCAAGAACAGGGGTTTCACCCCTCCACTTT
TRBV12-3/TRBV12-4	-	-	TRBJ1-2	CASRRSGGYGYTF	TGTGCCAGCAGGCGGAGTGGTGGCTATGGCTACACCTTC
TRBV6-5	-	few	TRBJ1-1	CATTTTVNTEAFF	TGTGCCACCACCACGACAGTGAACACTGAAGCTTTCTTT
TRBV5-6	TRBD1	-	TRBJ1-4	CASSPDRGGEKLFF	TGTGCCAGCAGCCCGGACAGGGGAGGTGAAAAACTGTTTTTT